This note documents a single T cell receptor beta chain sequence. No antigen is known for it. Nothing much larger sits one base from this clone, and base qualities are not available. The data are from a study of blood T cells in healthy people across ages (dated by TCRdb to between 2014 and 2017). Turning to the overall study: In model experiments, roughly one uniquely barcoded TCR beta cDNA molecule per two T cells was captured by template switching. To track age-related changes in TCR beta repertoire diversity, the study relied on deep sequencing normalized with unique cDNA molecular identifiers. The donors were split into four age groups: young (average 16 years), middle-aged (more than 35), aged (62) and long-lived (approximately 80). To avoid experimental bias, donors of different ages were spread randomly across the sequencing lanes. For two donors (one aged 18 to 29 and one aged 80 or older), the study analyzed two additional independent replicas of 1 million unique cDNA reads from the same blood draw. The paper as a whole reports these results and caveats: Compared with the aged group, the long-lived group had more naive CD4+ T cells, fewer expanded clones and increased TCR diversity, a pattern suggesting age selection. Bulk unsorted PBMC profiling prevented conclusive comparison of naive and antigen-experienced compartments. The percentage of naive T cells measured by flow cytometry correlated strongly with observed TCR beta diversity. As age increased, observed TCR beta diversity per million T cells dropped in a roughly linear way, and a significant reduction was already evident by age around 41. Because the CMV infection status of the donors was unknown, age-related changes in expanded clonotypes may potentially have been confounded. Estimates of total diversity based on one million sequenced T cells were regarded as lower bounds and as underestimates.

The germline ends are 12 bases apart after V is trimmed by 6 bases and J by 1 base. The CDR3 covers 14 residues, taking in both the cysteine and the phenylalanine. Kept here is only the CDR3 DNA, which spans 42 bases and is read in frame from base 1. CDR1 and CDR2 are read off the germline V gene (reference sequence) as MNHNY and SVGAGI. Donors were about 36 systemically healthy Caucasian individuals from Russia aged roughly 6 to 100 years. Ten milliliters of peripheral blood were drawn from each donor into EDTA-treated Vacutainer tubes. Ficoll-Paque density-gradient centrifugation was used to isolate PBMCs, with at least 6.5 million obtained per sample. Total RNA was extracted from PBMCs with Trizol reagent, with at least 6 micrograms obtained per sample. The percentages of naive CD45RAhigh/CD27high T cells were determined by flow cytometry on a PBMC aliquot from every donor. Preparation of the library involved 5' RACE. The run used an Illumina HiSeq 2500. A second roughly 7 to 11 cycle PCR used a sample-barcoded 5' primer and a J-beta primer mix. A template-switch 5' adaptor carrying 12 random nucleotides introduced a unique molecular identifier onto each TCR beta cDNA molecule. Each sample yielded at least 3 million CDR3-containing paired-end reads. All of the RNA was converted into first-strand cDNA using the Mint cDNA synthesis kit, with a TRBC-specific oligonucleotide serving as the primer. Following uracil-DNA glycosylase treatment, all cDNA underwent a first 18-cycle PCR with the universal primers M1SS and BC2_uni_R. Turning to the authors' computational methods: For normalization, 1 million high-quality reads were randomly selected from each sample, with every read carrying a distinct molecular identifier. Reads with shared molecular identifiers were discarded instead of being binned into consensus sequences. MiTCR, run with a Q25 quality threshold and the strictest error-elimination algorithm, handled CDR3 identification, clonotype clustering and error correction. A nonparametric unseen species model with Euler transformation was used to estimate lower-bound total TCR beta diversity. Through fastp at Q25 and MiXCR, TCRdb rebuilt clones from the public reads, retaining in-frame beta chains. Each entry merges the rows of one CDR3 protein and shows their most common DNA and genes. Here the V and J calls rest on TCRdb's processing, not on the authors' analysis. The sample table records more than 550,000 distinct CDR3 sequences; 22% of these occur just once. Jointly, the top ten make up approximately 20% of the sample.

The rearrangement joined TRBV6-6 to TRBJ2-5; no D gene call is confident. The sequenced material came from blood. This sequence originates from a man aged 65 to 79 in good health. The CDR3 reads CASRPGVAQETQYF. The nucleotide sequence is given as TGTGCCAGCAGACCTGGGGTAGCCCAAGAGACCCAGTACTTC.